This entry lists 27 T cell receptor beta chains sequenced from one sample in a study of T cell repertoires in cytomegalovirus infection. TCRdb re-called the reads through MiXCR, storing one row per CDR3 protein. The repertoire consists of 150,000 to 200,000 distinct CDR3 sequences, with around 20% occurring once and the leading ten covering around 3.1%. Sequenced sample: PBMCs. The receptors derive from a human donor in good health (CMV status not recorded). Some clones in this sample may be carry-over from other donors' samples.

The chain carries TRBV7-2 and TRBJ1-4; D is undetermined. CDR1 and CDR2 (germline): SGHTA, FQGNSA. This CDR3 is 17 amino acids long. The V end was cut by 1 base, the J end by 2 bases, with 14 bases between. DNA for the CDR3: TGTGCCAGCAGCTTAGGGCCCCCGGGTCTCACTAATGAAAAACTGTTTTTT. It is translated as CASSLGPPGLTNEKLFF.

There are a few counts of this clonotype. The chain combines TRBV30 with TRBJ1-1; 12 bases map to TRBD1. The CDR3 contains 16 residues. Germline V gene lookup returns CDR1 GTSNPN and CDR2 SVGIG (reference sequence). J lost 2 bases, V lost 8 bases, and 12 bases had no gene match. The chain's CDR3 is CALRDRGRGKNTEAFF. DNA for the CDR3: TGTGCCCTACGGGACAGGGGGCGCGGGAAAAACACTGAAGCTTTCTTT.

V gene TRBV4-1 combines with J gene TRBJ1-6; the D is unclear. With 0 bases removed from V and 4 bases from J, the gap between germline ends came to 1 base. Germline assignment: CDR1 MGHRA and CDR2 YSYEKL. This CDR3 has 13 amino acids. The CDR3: CASSQEYNSPLHF. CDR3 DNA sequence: TGCGCCAGCAGCCAAGAATATAATTCACCCCTCCACTTT.

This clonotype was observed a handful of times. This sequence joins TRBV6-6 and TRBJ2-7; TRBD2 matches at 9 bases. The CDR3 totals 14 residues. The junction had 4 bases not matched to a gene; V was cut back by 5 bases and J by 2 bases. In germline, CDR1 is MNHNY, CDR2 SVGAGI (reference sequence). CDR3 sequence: CASSALAGAYEQYF. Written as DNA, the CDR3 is TGTGCCAGCAGTGCCTTAGCGGGAGCCTACGAGCAGTACTTC.

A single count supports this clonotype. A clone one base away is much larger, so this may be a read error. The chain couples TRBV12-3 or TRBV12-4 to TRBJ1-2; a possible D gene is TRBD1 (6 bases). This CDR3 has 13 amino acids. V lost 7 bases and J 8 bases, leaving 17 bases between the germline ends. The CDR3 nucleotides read TGTGCCAGCACCTCCACGGGGGGGCTCGGCTACACCTTC. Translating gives CASTSTGGLGYTF.

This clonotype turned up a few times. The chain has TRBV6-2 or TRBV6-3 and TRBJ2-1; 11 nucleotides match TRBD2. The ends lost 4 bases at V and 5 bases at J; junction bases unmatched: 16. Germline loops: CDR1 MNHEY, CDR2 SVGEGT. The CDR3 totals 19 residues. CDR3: CASSSAVLAGGVHNNEQFF. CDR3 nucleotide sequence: TGTGCCAGCAGTTCGGCCGTTCTAGCGGGAGGTGTTCACAACAATGAGCAGTTCTTC.

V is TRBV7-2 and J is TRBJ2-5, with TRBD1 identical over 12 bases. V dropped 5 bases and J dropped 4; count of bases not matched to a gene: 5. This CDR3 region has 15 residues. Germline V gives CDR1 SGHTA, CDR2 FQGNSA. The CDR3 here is CASSPGQGAGETQYF. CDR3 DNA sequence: TGTGCCAGCAGCCCGGGACAGGGGGCAGGAGAGACCCAGTACTTC.

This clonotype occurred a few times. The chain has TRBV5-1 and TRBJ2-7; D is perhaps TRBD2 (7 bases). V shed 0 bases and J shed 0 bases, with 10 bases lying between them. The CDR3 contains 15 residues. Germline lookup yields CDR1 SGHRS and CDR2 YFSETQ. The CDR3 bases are TGCGCCAGCAGCTTGGAGGGGGGGCCCTCCTACGAGCAGTACTTC. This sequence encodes CASSLEGGPSYEQYF.

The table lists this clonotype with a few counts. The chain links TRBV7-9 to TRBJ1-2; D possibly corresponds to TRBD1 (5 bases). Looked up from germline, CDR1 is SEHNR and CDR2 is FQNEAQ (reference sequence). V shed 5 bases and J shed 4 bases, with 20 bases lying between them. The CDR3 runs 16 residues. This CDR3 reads CASSVEAAGSTYGYTF. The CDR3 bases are TGTGCCAGCAGCGTAGAGGCGGCAGGGTCGACCTATGGCTACACCTTC. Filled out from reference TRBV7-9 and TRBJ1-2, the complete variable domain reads DTGVSQNPRHKITKRGQNVTFRCDPISEHNRLYWYRQTLGQGPEFLTYFQNEAQLEKSRLLSDRFSAERPKGSFSTLEIQRTEQGDSAMYLCASSVEAAGSTYGYTFGSGTRLTVV.

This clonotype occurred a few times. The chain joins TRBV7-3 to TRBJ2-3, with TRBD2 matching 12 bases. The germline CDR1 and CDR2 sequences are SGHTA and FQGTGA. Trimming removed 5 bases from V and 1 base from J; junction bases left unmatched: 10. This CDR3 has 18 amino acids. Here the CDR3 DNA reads TGTGCCAGCAGCCAAAACGTGAGGACTAGCGGGGGCACAGATACGCAGTATTTT. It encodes CASSQNVRTSGGTDTQYF.

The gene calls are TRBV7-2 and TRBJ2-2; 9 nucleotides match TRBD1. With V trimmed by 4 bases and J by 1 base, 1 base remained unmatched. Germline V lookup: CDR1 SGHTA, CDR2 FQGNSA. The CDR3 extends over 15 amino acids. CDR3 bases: TGTGCCAGCAGCTGGGGACAGGGGAACACCGGGGAGCTGTTTTTT. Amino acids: CASSWGQGNTGELFF.

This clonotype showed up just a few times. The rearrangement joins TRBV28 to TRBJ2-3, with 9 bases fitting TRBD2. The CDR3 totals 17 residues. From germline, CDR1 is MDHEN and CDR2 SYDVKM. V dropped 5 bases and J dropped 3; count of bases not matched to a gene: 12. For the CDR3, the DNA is TGTGCCAGCAGTCCCGGAGTAGCGGGAGCTCTGACAGATACGCAGTATTTT. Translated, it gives CASSPGVAGALTDTQYF.

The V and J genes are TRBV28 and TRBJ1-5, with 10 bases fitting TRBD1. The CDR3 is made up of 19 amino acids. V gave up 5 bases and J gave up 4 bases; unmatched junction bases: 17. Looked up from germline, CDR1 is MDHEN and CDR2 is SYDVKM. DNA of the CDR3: TGTGCCAGCAGTACCCTACCGGGACAGGGGCCGTTGGTGAATCAGCCCCAGCATTTT. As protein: CASSTLPGQGPLVNQPQHF.

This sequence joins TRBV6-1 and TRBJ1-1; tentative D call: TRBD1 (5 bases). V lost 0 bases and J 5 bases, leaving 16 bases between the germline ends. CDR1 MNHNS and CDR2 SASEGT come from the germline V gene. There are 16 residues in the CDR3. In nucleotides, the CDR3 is TGTGCCAGCAGTGAAGCCGGCGGCAGGGTGAGGACTGAAGCTTTCTTT. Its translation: CASSEAGGRVRTEAFF.

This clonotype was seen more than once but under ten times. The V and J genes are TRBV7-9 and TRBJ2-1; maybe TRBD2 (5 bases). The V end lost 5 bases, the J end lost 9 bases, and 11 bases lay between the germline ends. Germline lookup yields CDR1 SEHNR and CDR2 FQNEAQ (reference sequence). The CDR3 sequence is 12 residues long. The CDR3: CASSPTRPEQFF. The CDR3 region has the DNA TGTGCCAGCAGCCCCACTAGACCTGAGCAGTTCTTC.

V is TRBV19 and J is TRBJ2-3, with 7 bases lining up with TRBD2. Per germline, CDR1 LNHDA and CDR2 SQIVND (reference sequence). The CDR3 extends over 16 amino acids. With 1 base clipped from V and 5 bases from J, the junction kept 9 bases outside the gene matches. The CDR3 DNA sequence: TGTGCCAGTAGTATAGTAGGCGGGAGAGCCCGAGATACGCAGTATTTT. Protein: CASSIVGGRARDTQYF.

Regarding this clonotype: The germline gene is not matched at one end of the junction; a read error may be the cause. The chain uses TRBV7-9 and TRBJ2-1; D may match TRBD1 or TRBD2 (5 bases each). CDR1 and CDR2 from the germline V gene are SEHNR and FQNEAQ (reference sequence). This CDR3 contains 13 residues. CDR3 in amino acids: CASSLGEDNVQFF. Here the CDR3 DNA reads TGTGCCAGCAGCCTGGGAGAGGACAATGTGCAGTTCTTC.

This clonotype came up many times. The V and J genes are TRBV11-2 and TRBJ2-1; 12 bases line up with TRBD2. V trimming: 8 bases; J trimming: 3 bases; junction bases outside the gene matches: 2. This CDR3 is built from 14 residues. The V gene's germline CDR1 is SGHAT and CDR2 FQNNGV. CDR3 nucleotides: TGTGCCAGCCGGGGACTAGCGGGCTACAATGAGCAGTTCTTC. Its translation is CASRGLAGYNEQFF.

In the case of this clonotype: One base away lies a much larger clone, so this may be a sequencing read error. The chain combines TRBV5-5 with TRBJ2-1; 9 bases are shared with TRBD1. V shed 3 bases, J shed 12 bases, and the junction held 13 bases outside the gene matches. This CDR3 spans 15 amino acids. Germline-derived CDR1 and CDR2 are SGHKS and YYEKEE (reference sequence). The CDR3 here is CASSSSGQGGDVQFF. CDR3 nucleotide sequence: TGTGCCAGCAGCTCCTCGGGACAGGGAGGGGATGTGCAGTTCTTC. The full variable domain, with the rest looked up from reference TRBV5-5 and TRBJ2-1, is DAGVTQSPTHLIKTRGQQVTLRCSPISGHKSVSWYQQVLGQGPQFIFQYYEKEERGRGNFPDRFSARQFPNYSSELNVNALLLGDSALYLCASSSSGQGGDVQFFGPGTRLTVL.

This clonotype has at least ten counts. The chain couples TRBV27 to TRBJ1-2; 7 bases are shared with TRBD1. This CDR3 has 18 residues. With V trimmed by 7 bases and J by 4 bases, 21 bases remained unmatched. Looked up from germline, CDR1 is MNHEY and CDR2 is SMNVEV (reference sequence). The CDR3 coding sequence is TGTGCCAGCACCATCCTGCTCGGACAGGATAACTCCTCCTATGGCTACACCTTC. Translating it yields CASTILLGQDNSSYGYTF.

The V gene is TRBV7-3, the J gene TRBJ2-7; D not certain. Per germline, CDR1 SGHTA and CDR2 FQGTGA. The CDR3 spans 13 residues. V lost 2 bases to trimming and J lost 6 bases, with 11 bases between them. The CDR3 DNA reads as TGTGCCAGCAGCTTATCGGCTTCGCGCGAGCAGTACTTC. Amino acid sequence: CASSLSASREQYF.

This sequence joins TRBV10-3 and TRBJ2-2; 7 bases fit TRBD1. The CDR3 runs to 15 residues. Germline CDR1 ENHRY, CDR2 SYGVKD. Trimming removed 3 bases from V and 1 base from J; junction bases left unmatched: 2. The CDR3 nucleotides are TGTGCCATCAGTGATCACAGGGGGAACACCGGGGAGCTGTTTTTT. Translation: CAISDHRGNTGELFF.

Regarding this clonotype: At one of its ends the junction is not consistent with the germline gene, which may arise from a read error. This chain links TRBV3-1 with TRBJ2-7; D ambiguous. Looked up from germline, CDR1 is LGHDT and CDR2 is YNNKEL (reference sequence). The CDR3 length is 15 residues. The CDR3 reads CASSQEPSRSYELYF. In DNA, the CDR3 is TGTGCCAGCAGCCAAGAGCCAAGCCGGTCCTACGAGCTGTACTTC.

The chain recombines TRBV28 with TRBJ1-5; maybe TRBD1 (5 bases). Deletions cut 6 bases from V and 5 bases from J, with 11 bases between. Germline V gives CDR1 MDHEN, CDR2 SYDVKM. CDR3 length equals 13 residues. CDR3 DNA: TGTGCCAGCAGCCCTGACAGTTATCAGCCCCAGCATTTT. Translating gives CASSPDSYQPQHF. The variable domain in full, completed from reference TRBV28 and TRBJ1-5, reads DVKVTQSSRYLVKRTGEKVFLECVQDMDHENMFWYRQDPGLGLRLIYFSYDVKMKEKGDIPEGYSVSREKKERFSLILESASTNQTSMYLCASSPDSYQPQHFGDGTRLSIL.

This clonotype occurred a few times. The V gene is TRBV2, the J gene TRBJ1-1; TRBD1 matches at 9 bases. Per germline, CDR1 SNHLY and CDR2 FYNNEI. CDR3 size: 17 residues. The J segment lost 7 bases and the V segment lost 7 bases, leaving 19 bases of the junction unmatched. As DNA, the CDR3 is TGTGCCAGCATGTTTGAGGTTGCGGGACAGGGTTTAGGTGAAGCTTTCTTT. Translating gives CASMFEVAGQGLGEAFF.

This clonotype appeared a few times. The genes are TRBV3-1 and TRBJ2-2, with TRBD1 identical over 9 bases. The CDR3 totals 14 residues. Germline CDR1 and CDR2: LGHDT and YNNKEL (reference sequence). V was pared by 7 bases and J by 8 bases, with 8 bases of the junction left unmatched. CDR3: CASTGTGSRGELFF. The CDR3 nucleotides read TGTGCCAGCACCGGGACAGGGTCGCGGGGGGAGCTGTTTTTT.

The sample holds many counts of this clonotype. The CDR3 here is CASSYGTGTYEQYF. Written as DNA, the CDR3 is TGTGCCAGCAGCTACGGGACGGGAACCTACGAGCAGTACTTC. The J gene is TRBJ2-7, the V gene TRBV11-2; perhaps D is TRBD1 or TRBD2 (5 bases each). Germline V gene sequence: CDR1 SGHAT, CDR2 FQNNGV. The CDR3 has 14 residues. Trimming left V 4 bases short and J 2 bases short, with 12 bases between.